This record covers a single TCR beta chain. CDR1 MNHEY and CDR2 SMNVEV come from the germline V gene (reference sequence). The CDR3 sequence is 15 residues long. V dropped 2 bases and J dropped 3 bases, with 13 bases sitting between them. In the original analysis: Quantification of nucleated cells was approximated via reference gene primer amplification. Only in-frame clones appear in the TCRdb table, and some are missing; sequencing was by immunoSEQ multiplex PCR. For V, J and clone size, that table is used; D and trimming come from the DNA. The table has fewer than 250,000 clones, roughly 84% seen once. This sample was taken from a study of blood T cell repertoires in COVID-19. For the study at large: There were acute and convalescent COVID-19 samples, and they came from the United States, Italy and Spain. T cells, B-cell-depleted T cells, or PBMCs provided the cDNA or gDNA that served as material.

The material sequenced was peripheral blood. This chain uses TRBV27 with TRBJ1-2; D remains unclear. This TCR came from a man aged 35-49 years with acute or convalescent COVID-19. The CDR3 bases are TGTGCCAGCAGTTTAGGGCAGACAAGCCACTATGGCTACACCTTC. Translating gives CASSLGQTSHYGYTF.